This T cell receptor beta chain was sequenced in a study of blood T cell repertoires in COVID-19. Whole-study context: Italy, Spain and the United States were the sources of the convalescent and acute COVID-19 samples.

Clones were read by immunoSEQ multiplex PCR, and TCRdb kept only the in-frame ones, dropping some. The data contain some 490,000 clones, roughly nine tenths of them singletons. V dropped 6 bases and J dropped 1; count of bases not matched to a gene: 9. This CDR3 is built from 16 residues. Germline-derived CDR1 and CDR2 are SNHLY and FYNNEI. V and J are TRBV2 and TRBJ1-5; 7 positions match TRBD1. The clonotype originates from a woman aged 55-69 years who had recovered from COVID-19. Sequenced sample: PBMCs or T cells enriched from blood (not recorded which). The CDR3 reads CASRGAGGLSNQPQHF. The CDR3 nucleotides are TGTGCCAGCAGAGGGGCAGGGGGGTTAAGCAATCAGCCCCAGCATTTT.